The rows below give T cell receptor beta chains drawn from one sample of a study of regulatory T cells in long-lasting Graves disease. TCRdb ran MiXCR on the multiplex PCR reads and lists one entry per CDR3 protein. The table has approximately 350,000 distinct CDR3 sequences, 20% to 25% seen once. This specimen was peripheral blood mononuclear cells (PBMCs), taken when the disease was refractory, from a patient treated with antithyroid drugs. These receptors came from a middle-aged woman with Graves disease. Each CDR3 is given with its conserved first and last residue. A D gene is named only where the DNA matches it firmly. Not all rows give a size; the values are once, few, many and, for expanded clones, a class.

cdr3_aa cdr3_nt j_call v_call clone_size d_call
CASSESPGGSNQPQHF TGCGCCAGCAGTGAGTCCCCAGGGGGAAGCAATCAGCCCCAGCATTTT TRBJ1-5 TRBV10-2 NA TRBD1
CASSYSTVTGEGGYTF TGTGCCAGCAGTTACTCGACGGTGACAGGGGAGGGCGGCTACACCTTC TRBJ1-2 TRBV6-6 NA TRBD1
CASSQDFLGGYTF TGTGCCAGCAGCCAGGACTTCCTAGGGGGCTACACCTTC TRBJ1-2 TRBV7-2 many NA
CASSLALRQGPYEQYF TGCGCCAGCAGCTTGGCCCTTAGGCAGGGCCCCTACGAGCAGTACTTC TRBJ2-7 TRBV5-1 few NA
CASSLGPLGTYEQYF TGTGCCAGCAGCCTGGGACCTCTCGGAACCTACGAGCAGTACTTC TRBJ2-7 TRBV6-1 many NA
CADGPSRSGNTIYF TGTGCCGATGGACCCAGCCGCTCTGGAAACACCATATATTTT TRBJ1-3 TRBV6-2/TRBV6-3 few NA
CASSLVSGAGATGELFF TGTGCCAGCAGCTTAGTTTCCGGGGCGGGAGCGACCGGGGAGCTGTTTTTT TRBJ2-2 TRBV7-6 NA TRBD2
CASSSGLGGSYEQYF TGCGCCAGCAGCTCCGGACTAGGGGGATCCTACGAGCAGTACTTC TRBJ2-7 TRBV5-1 NA NA
CASSLRIAPMNTEAFF TGCGCCAGCAGCCTACGGATTGCCCCTATGAACACTGAAGCTTTCTTT TRBJ1-1 TRBV4-1 NA NA
CSARGSPRGNYYEQYF TGCAGTGCTAGAGGATCGCCCAGGGGAAACTACTACGAGCAGTACTTC TRBJ2-7 TRBV20-1 NA NA
CASSVAGERGQPQHF TGTGCCAGCAGTGTCGCGGGCGAGCGAGGCCAGCCCCAGCATTTT TRBJ1-5 TRBV6-1 few NA
CASSFRDRKNIQYF TGTGCCAGCAGTTTCCGGGACAGAAAAAACATTCAGTACTTC TRBJ2-4 TRBV28 many TRBD1
CATGRTKTGMSSPLHF TGTGCCACCGGCAGAACAAAGACAGGGATGAGTTCACCCCTCCACTTT TRBJ1-6 TRBV15 NA TRBD1
CASSLGIQETQYF TGTGCCAGCAGTCTGGGGATCCAAGAGACCCAGTACTTC TRBJ2-5 TRBV7-3 many NA
CASSLGWGSNYGYTF TGTGCCAGCAGCTTAGGTTGGGGATCCAACTATGGCTACACCTTC TRBJ1-2 TRBV7-9 many NA
CASSPSWREETQYF TGTGCCAGCAGCCCTTCTTGGCGGGAAGAGACCCAGTACTTC TRBJ2-5 TRBV13 many NA
CASSPDSREQYF TGCGCCAGCAGTCCCGACAGTCGCGAGCAGTACTTC TRBJ2-7 TRBV10-1 many NA
CASRSEGGGTGELFF TGTGCCAGCAGATCGGAGGGAGGGGGCACCGGGGAGCTGTTTTTT TRBJ2-2 TRBV7-6 NA NA
CASSVDSQTNTGAFF TGTGCCAGCAGCGTAGATAGTCAGACGAACACTGGAGCTTTCTTT TRBJ1-1 TRBV9 NA NA
CASSGRDRVRGQQYF TGTGCCAGCAGTGGGCGGGACAGGGTCCGAGGCCAGCAGTACTTC TRBJ2-7 TRBV2 many TRBD1
CASSYSGRSSYEQYF TGTGCCAGCAGTTACTCGGGGCGGAGTTCCTACGAGCAGTACTTC TRBJ2-7 TRBV28 many NA
CASSLWREATDTQYF TGTGCCAGCAGTTTATGGCGGGAGGCCACAGATACGCAGTATTTT TRBJ2-3 TRBV28 NA TRBD2
CASSEGSGTDTQYF TGTGCCAGCAGTGAAGGTAGTGGCACAGATACGCAGTATTTT TRBJ2-3 TRBV2 NA NA
CASSQDGYRGQETQYF TGTGCCAGCAGCCAAGATGGATACAGGGGCCAAGAGACCCAGTACTTC TRBJ2-5 TRBV3-1 many TRBD1
CASSPIRDNQPQHF TGTGCCAGCAGTCCGATCAGGGACAATCAGCCCCAGCATTTT TRBJ1-5 TRBV28 many NA
CASSLRQADYKFF TGTGCCAGCAGCCTCCGACAGGCCGATTATAAGTTTTTT TRBJ1-4 TRBV5-6 NA NA
CASSRAHGDYEQYF TGTGCCAGCAGTCGCGCGCACGGGGACTACGAGCAGTACTTC TRBJ2-7 TRBV6-1 many NA
CASSYKTSGKETQYF TGTGCCAGCAGTTACAAGACTAGCGGGAAAGAGACCCAGTACTTC TRBJ2-5 TRBV6-9 many TRBD2
CASRGDRGTSNTEAFF TGTGCCAGCAGGGGGGACAGGGGGACGTCGAACACTGAAGCTTTCTTT TRBJ1-1 TRBV28 many TRBD1
CVTGPGNGETQYF TGTGTCACAGGGCCGGGTAATGGTGAGACCCAGTACTTC TRBJ2-5 TRBV5-4 NA NA
CASRQAGTSGRASTDTQYF TGTGCCAGTCGACAAGCCGGGACTAGCGGGAGGGCCAGCACAGATACGCAGTATTTT TRBJ2-3 TRBV11-2 NA TRBD2
CATSISSTGGNQPQHF TGTGCCACCAGCATATCCTCTACGGGGGGCAATCAGCCCCAGCATTTT TRBJ1-5 TRBV15 few NA
CASSPPAYGNQPQHF TGTGCCAGCAGTCCCCCTGCCTATGGCAATCAGCCCCAGCATTTT TRBJ1-5 TRBV28 many NA
CASSYDPGIDEQYF TGTGCCAGCAGTTACGATCCCGGGATCGACGAGCAGTACTTC TRBJ2-7 TRBV6-5 many NA
CAASRDTDYNEQFF TGTGCCGCCTCTAGGGACACGGATTACAATGAGCAGTTCTTC TRBJ2-1 TRBV10-3 few NA